The present TCR beta chain was sequenced within a study of regulatory T cells in long-lasting Graves disease. Study in general: Graves' patients with a new diagnosis had received antithyroid drugs under 3 months.

The sample's time point: newly diagnosed GD, antithyroid drugs for less than 3 months. The TCR library was made from RNA that had been extracted from PBMCs in TRIzol. This clonotype was detected ten times or more. Antigen: not known. Overall study findings and caveats: Sample size, which was small, may have reduced accuracy. For persistent Graves' patients, TCR diversity was lower than for newly diagnosed ones.

Sequencing libraries for TCR beta were prepared with iRepertoire HTBI primers and Arm-PCR of CDR3 regions. TCRdb ran MiXCR on the multiplex PCR reads and lists one entry per CDR3 protein. Altogether some 250,000 distinct CDR3 sequences are present, around 19% being singletons, with the ten largest covering approximately 20%. V dropped 1 base and J dropped 1; count of bases not matched to a gene: 11. CDR3 length: 20 residues. Germline CDR1 LGHDT, CDR2 YNNKEL (reference sequence). The TCR sequence derives from a female donor with Graves disease. Specimen: peripheral blood mononuclear cells (PBMCs), collected at new diagnosis, from a patient treated with antithyroid drugs. The V gene is TRBV3-1, the J gene TRBJ2-3, with 13 nucleotides matching TRBD2. The DNA of the CDR3 is TGTGCCAGCAGCCAAGGGTATGGTGTGGGACTAGCGGGACGCACAGATACGCAGTATTTT. Translating gives CASSQGYGVGLAGRTDTQYF.